This is a list of T cell receptor beta chains from one sample in a study of cytomegalovirus exposure and HLA in healthy donors. Method: immunoSEQ multiplex PCR; TCRdb's copy keeps in-frame clones and lacks some. The data show over 130,000 clones, approximately 65% seen once. Input material: PBMCs. The receptors here all came from a woman in her sixties in good health and CMV-seronegative. CDR3s include the opening cysteine and the closing phenylalanine or tryptophan. The D gene is left open where the match is weak.

TRBV5-1,TRBJ2-7,TRBD2,15,CASSPGLAGVDEQYF
TRBV7-9,TRBJ2-2,-,15,CASSLARSKTGELFF
TRBV5-1,TRBJ1-3,-,13,CASHPGSGNTIYF
TRBV10-1,TRBJ2-4,TRBD1,16,CASIPVTGGAKNIQYF
TRBV7-9,TRBJ2-7,-,18,CASSLASGVGIGNYEQYF
TRBV6-5,TRBJ2-2,-,15,CASSYLRQDPGELFF
TRBV28,TRBJ2-1,TRBD2,15,CASSPSGRLPNEQFF
TRBV5-4,TRBJ2-1,-,15,CASSLLGGSYNEQFF
TRBV5-6,TRBJ1-4,-,15,CASSLLWDYNEKLFF
TRBV28,TRBJ1-2,-,14,CASIRGGVSYGYTF
TRBV9,TRBJ1-1,-,15,CASSVGALGNTEAFF
TRBV7-3,TRBJ2-1,TRBD2,14,CASSLREGPTLQFF